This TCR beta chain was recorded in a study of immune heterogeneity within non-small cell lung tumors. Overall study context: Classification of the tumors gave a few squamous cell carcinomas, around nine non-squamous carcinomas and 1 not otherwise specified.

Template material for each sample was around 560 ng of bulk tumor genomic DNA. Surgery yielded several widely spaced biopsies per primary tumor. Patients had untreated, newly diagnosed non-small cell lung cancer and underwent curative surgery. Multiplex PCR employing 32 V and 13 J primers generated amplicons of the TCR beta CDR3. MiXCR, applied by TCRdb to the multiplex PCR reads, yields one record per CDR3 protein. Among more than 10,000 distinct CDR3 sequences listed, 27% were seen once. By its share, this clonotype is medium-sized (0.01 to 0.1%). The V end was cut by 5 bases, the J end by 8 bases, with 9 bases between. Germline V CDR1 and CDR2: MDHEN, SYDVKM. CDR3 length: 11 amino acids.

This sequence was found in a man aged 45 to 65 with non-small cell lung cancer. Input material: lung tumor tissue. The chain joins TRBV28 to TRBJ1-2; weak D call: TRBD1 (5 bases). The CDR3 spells CASSRGLGYTF. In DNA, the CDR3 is TGTGCCAGCAGTCGGGGGTTGGGCTACACCTTC.